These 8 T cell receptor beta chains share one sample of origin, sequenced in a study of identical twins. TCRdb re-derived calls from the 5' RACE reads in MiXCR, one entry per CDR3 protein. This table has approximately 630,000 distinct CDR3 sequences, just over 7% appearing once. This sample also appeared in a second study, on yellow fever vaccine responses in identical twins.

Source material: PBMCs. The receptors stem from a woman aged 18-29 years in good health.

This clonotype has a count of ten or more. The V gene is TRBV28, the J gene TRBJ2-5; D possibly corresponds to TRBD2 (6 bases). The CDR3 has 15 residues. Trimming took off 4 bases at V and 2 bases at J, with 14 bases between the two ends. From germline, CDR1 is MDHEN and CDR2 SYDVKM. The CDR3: CASSSLAGQQETQYF. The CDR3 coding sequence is TGTGCCAGCAGTTCATTGGCGGGGCAACAAGAGACCCAGTACTTC.

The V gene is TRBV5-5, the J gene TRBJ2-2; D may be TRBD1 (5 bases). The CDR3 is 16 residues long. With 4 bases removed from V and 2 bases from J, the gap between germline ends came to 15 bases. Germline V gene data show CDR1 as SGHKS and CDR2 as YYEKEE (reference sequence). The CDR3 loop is CASSPRASINTGELFF. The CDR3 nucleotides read TGTGCCAGCAGCCCCAGGGCTTCGATAAACACCGGGGAGCTGTTTTTT.

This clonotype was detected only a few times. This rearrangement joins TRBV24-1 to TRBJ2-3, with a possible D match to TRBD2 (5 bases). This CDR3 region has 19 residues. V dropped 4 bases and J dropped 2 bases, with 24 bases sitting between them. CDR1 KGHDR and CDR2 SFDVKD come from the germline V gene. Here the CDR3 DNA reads TGTGCCACCAGTGACCCTCCCGGAGGAAGGACGGAGACCACAGATACGCAGTATTTT. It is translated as CATSDPPGGRTETTDTQYF.

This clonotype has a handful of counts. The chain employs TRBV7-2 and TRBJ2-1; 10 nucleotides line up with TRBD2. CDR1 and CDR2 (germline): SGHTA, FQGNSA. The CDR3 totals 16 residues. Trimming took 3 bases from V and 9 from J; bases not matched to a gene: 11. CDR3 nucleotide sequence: TGTGCCAGCAGCTTTGGACTAGCGGAAAAAGGGGGTGAGCAGTTCTTC. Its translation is CASSFGLAEKGGEQFF.

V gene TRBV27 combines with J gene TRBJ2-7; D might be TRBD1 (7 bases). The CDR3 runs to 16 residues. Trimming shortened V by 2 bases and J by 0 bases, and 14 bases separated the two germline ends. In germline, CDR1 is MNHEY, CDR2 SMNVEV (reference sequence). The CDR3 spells CASSLGGRTGSYEQYF. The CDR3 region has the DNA TGTGCCAGCAGTTTAGGGGGGAGGACAGGCTCCTACGAGCAGTACTTC.

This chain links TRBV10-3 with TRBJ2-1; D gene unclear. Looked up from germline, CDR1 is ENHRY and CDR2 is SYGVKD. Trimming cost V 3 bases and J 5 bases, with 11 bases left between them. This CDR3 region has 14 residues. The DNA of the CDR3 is TGTGCCATCAGTGACGAGTTTGACAACAATGAGCAGTTCTTC. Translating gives CAISDEFDNNEQFF.

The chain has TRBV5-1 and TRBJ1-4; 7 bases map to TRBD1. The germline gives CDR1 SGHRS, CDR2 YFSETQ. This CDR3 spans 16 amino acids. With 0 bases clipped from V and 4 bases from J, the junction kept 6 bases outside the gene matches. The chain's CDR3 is CASSLGQGTYNEKLFF. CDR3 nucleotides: TGCGCCAGCAGCTTGGGACAGGGAACGTATAATGAAAAACTGTTTTTT.

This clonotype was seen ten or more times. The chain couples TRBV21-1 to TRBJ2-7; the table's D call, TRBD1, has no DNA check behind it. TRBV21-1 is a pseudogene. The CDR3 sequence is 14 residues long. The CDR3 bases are TGTGCCAGCAGCAAAGAGGGACAGAACTACGAGCAGTACTTC. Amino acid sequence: CASSKEGQNYEQYF.